This record looks at one TCR beta chain sequence and its context. Its antigen remains unidentified. The sample originates from a study of shared clonotypes between healthy human individuals. Study observations and caveats: Only blood was sampled, and tissue TCR repertoires likely differ from blood ones.

V lost 5 bases, J lost 3 bases, and 8 bases stayed unmatched. Germline loops: CDR1 SGHAT, CDR2 FQDESV (reference sequence). The CDR3 loop spans 16 amino acids. Assay used: immunoSEQ multiplex PCR; TCRdb lists only in-frame clones, some missing. The sample shows some 1,100,000 clones, 78% of them seen only once. The clonotype comes from a man between 18 and 35 years old in good health. Some clones in this sample may be carry-over from other donors' samples. The sequencing sample was made of memory CD4+ T cells from PBMCs. Subset of the sample: CD45RA-negative fraction. The chain carries TRBV11-1 and TRBJ2-3, with TRBD2 matching over 10 bases. CDR3 DNA: TGTGCCAGCAGCGCCGCTAGCGGGAGCGCAACAGATACGCAGTATTTT. It encodes CASSAASGSATDTQYF.